This TCR beta chain was recovered during a study of CD8 T cells in Susac syndrome. Germline lookup yields CDR1 SEHNR and CDR2 FQNEAQ (reference sequence). The CDR3 extends over 12 amino acids. V dropped 6 bases and J dropped 3 bases, with 6 bases sitting between them. Reverse transcription of about 0.45 to 1 ug RNA was carried out with random hexamers. TCRdb reprocessed the immunoSEQ multiplex PCR reads with MiXCR, giving one entry per CDR3 protein. The sample has about 140,000 distinct CDR3 sequences; approximately 95% are singletons. Material: CD8+ T cells from PBMCs. The gene calls are TRBV7-9 and TRBJ2-1; the D gene could be TRBD1 or TRBD2 (5 bases each). This clonotype was sampled from a human donor in good health. CDR3 sequence: CASRGDYNEQFF. CDR3 coding DNA: TGTGCCAGCAGGGGGGACTACAATGAGCAGTTCTTC. Full variable domain (missing parts from reference TRBV7-9 and TRBJ2-1): DTGVSQNPRHKITKRGQNVTFRCDPISEHNRLYWYRQTLGQGPEFLTYFQNEAQLEKSRLLSDRFSAERPKGSFSTLEIQRTEQGDSAMYLCASRGDYNEQFFGPGTRLTVL.